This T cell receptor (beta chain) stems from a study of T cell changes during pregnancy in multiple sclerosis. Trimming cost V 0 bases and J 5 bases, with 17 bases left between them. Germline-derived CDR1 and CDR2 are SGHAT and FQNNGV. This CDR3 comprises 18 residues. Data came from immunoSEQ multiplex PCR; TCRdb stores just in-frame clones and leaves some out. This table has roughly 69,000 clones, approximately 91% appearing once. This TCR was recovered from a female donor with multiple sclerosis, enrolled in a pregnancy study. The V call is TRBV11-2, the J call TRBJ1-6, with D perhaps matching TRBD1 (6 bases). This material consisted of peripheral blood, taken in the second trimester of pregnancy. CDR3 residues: CASSLEGTFRKNNSPLHF. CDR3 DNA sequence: TGTGCCAGCAGCTTAGAGGGGACATTCAGGAAGAATAATTCACCCCTCCACTTT.